The sequence of this TCR beta chain was determined in a study of CD8+ T cells in alopecia areata. Treatment meaning: oral pan-JAK inhibitor, 5-10 mg twice daily. The sequencing template was cDNA reverse transcribed from extracted RNA. Method: immunoSEQ multiplex PCR; TCRdb's copy keeps in-frame clones and lacks some. The sample records around 100,000 clones, roughly 46% being singletons. The sample holds many counts of this clone. After removal of 2 bases from V and 6 bases from J, the junction contained 9 bases not matched to a gene. Germline V lookup: CDR1 MNHNS, CDR2 SASEGT. CDR3 size: 16 residues. The sequence came from a human donor with alopecia areata. The V and J genes are TRBV6-1 and TRBJ2-2, with 7 bases aligning to TRBD2. Sequenced material: CD8+ T cells sorted from blood, taken at week 24, from a patient treated with tofacitinib. CDR3 amino acids: CASSEKVVAGAGELFF. In nucleotides, the CDR3 is TGTGCCAGCAGTGAAAAAGTCGTTGCGGGAGCCGGGGAGCTGTTTTTT.